This is a list of T cell receptor beta chains from one sample in a study of blood T cell repertoires in COVID-19. TCRdb keeps only in-frame clones here, not all; method: immunoSEQ multiplex PCR. This table holds some 150,000 clones, 75% to 85% found once. Sequenced input: peripheral blood. Source of these receptors: a woman aged 45-65 years with acute or convalescent COVID-19. CDR3s include the opening cysteine and the closing phenylalanine or tryptophan. A D gene is named only where the DNA matches it firmly. Size is stated for part of the rows, as once, few or many counts, or as a class when the clone is expanded.

J	V	D	size	DNA	CDR3
TRBJ2-3	TRBV28	TRBD1	-	TGTGCCAGCAGTGAAACAGGGGGTATGTTCACAGATACGCAGTATTTT	CASSETGGMFTDTQYF
TRBJ1-6	TRBV7-9	-	-	TGTGCCAGCAGCTTATCGGGGGCACCCCTCCACTTT	CASSLSGAPLHF
TRBJ1-1	TRBV7-2	TRBD1	-	TGTGCCAGCAGCTACCGGGACAGGGGGCGTACCCCCACTGAAGCTTTCTTT	CASSYRDRGRTPTEAFF
TRBJ1-6	TRBV5-5	TRBD1	-	TGTGCCAGCAGCTTGGGTGGACAGGGACCGAGCTCCTATAATTCACCCCTCCACTTT	CASSLGGQGPSSYNSPLHF
TRBJ2-1	TRBV5-1	TRBD2	-	TGCGCCAGCAGCTTGGGACTAGCGGGGGGGCGGTCGTACAATGAGCAGTTCTTC	CASSLGLAGGRSYNEQFF
TRBJ2-1	TRBV4-3	TRBD2	-	TGCGCCAGCAGCCAAGCGTTAGCGGGAGGGTACAATGAGCAGTTCTTC	CASSQALAGGYNEQFF
TRBJ2-7	TRBV28	-	once	TGTGCCAGCAGTTTCGCCCGGACAGCCACCTACGAGCAGTACTTC	CASSFARTATYEQYF
TRBJ2-2	TRBV5-4	TRBD2	-	TGTGCCAGCAGTAAGATGACTAGCGGGGGGGCCGGCGGCGGGGAGCTGTTTTTT	CASSKMTSGGAGGGELFF
TRBJ1-1	TRBV30	-	-	TGTGCCTGGAGTGTCGAAGGGGTGAACACTGAAGCTTTCTTT	CAWSVEGVNTEAFF
TRBJ2-3	TRBV3-1/TRBV3-2	-	-	TGTGCCAGCAGCCTTGGGCCTAATACGCAGTATTTT	CASSLGPNTQYF
TRBJ1-5	TRBV9	TRBD1	-	TGTGCCAGCAGCGTAGGAGCCGGGACAGGGGTTGGCCAGCCCCAGCATTTT	CASSVGAGTGVGQPQHF
TRBJ2-5	TRBV3-1/TRBV3-2	TRBD2	-	TGTGCCAGCAGCTATCGGGGGGAGGAGACCCAGTACTTC	CASSYRGEETQYF
TRBJ1-3	TRBV18	-	few	TGTGCCAGCTCACCAGGACTCCTGAGCTCTGGAAACACCATATATTTT	CASSPGLLSSGNTIYF
TRBJ1-1	TRBV6-1	-	-	TGTGCCAGCAGTGAAGGTAAAGGGGACACTGAAGCTTTCTTT	CASSEGKGDTEAFF
TRBJ2-2	TRBV5-4	TRBD1	-	TGTGCCAGCAGCCCGACAGGGCTGAACACCGGGGAGCTGTTTTTT	CASSPTGLNTGELFF
TRBJ1-2	TRBV5-1	TRBD1	-	TGCGCCAGCAGCCCGGGACAGGGTCGGAGCCTTCCGTTATACACCTTC	CASSPGQGRSLPLYTF
TRBJ1-2	TRBV11-2	-	-	TGTGCCAGCAGCTTAGTCTCGAGGGCTAACTATGGCTACACCTTC	CASSLVSRANYGYTF
TRBJ2-7	TRBV25-1	TRBD2	-	TGTGCCAGCAGCCTAGCGGCCGCCTACGAGCAGTACTTC	CASSLAAAYEQYF
TRBJ2-2	TRBV23-1	-	-	TGCGCCAGCACCCTGGGACTTTACCACACCGGGGAGCTGTTTTTT	CASTLGLYHTGELFF
TRBJ2-7	TRBV6-6	TRBD1	-	TGTGCCAGCAGTAAGCCGGGACAGGGAAGCTCCTACGAGCAGTACTTC	CASSKPGQGSSYEQYF
TRBJ1-5	TRBV2	TRBD1	-	TGTGCCAGCAGTGAAGGACAGGGAACTCAGCCCCAGCATTTT	CASSEGQGTQPQHF
TRBJ1-3	TRBV4-3	TRBD1	-	TGCGCCAGCAGCAACCCGACGGCAGGGGGGGGAAACACCATATATTTT	CASSNPTAGGGNTIYF
TRBJ1-6	TRBV10-1	-	-	TGCGCCAGCAGTGAGTCCGGGACTGGTTCACCCCTCCACTTT	CASSESGTGSPLHF
TRBJ1-1	TRBV5-1	-	few	TGCGCCAGCAGCTTGATCAGGGAGAACACTGAAGCTTTCTTT	CASSLIRENTEAFF
TRBJ2-3	TRBV9	-	-	TGTGCCAGCAGCTCCCCGGGGAGTGCAGCTAGCACAGATACGCAGTATTTT	CASSSPGSAASTDTQYF
TRBJ2-1	TRBV27	-	-	TGTGCCAGCAGTTTGGGGCTAGAAGGGTACAATGAGCAGTTCTTC	CASSLGLEGYNEQFF
TRBJ2-7	TRBV30	TRBD1	few	TGTGCCTGGAGAAATCGGGAAGACAGGGTGTACGAGCAGTACTTC	CAWRNREDRVYEQYF
TRBJ2-5	TRBV4-3	TRBD2	-	TGCGCCAGCAGCCAGGCTAGCGGGGGGGCCGAGGAGACCCAGTACTTC	CASSQASGGAEETQYF
TRBJ1-3	TRBV5-5	-	-	TGTGCCAGCAGCTTGGGGCGGAACTCTGGAAACACCATATATTTT	CASSLGRNSGNTIYF
TRBJ2-6	TRBV7-3	-	-	TGTGCCAGCAGCTTAACCAGGATCAGCTCTGGGGCCAACGTCCTGACTTTC	CASSLTRISSGANVLTF
TRBJ1-1	TRBV2	-	-	TGTGCCAGCAGTGCGCTTGAGGGGGACACTGAAGCTTTCTTT	CASSALEGDTEAFF
TRBJ1-5	TRBV29-1	TRBD1	-	TGCAGCGTTGGGACAGGGTATAATCAGCCCCAGCATTTT	CSVGTGYNQPQHF
TRBJ2-1	TRBV11-2	-	-	TGTGCCAGCAGCTTAGTAACTAGCACGTACAATGAGCAGTTCTTC	CASSLVTSTYNEQFF
TRBJ1-6	TRBV20-1	-	-	TGCAGTGCTAGTTACGGGGATAATTCACCCCTCCACTTT	CSASYGDNSPLHF
TRBJ2-7	TRBV7-2	TRBD1	-	TGTGCCAGCAGCTTAGCGGCCGGGACAGGGGGTTTCGGTAGGCCTCCCTACGAGCAGTACTTC	CASSLAAGTGGFGRPPYEQYF
TRBJ2-6	TRBV11-3	TRBD1	-	TGTGCCAGCAGCCCAGGGACAGGGGACTCTGGGGCCAACGTCCTGACTTTC	CASSPGTGDSGANVLTF
TRBJ1-5	TRBV10-3	TRBD1	once	TGTGCCATCAGTGAGTTGGACAGGTATCAGCCCCAGCATTTT	CAISELDRYQPQHF
TRBJ1-2	TRBV6-2/TRBV6-3	-	once	TGTGCCAGCAGCCAGACTTCTAACTATGGCTACACCTTC	CASSQTSNYGYTF
TRBJ2-5	TRBV4-2	TRBD2	-	TGTGCCAGCAGCCGTACCGAGGGACTAGCGGACTACTTCCAAGAGACCCAGTACTTC	CASSRTEGLADYFQETQYF
TRBJ2-2	TRBV11-3	-	once	TGTGCCAGCAGCGTAGGACCAGGGGCGGACACCGGGGAGCTGTTTTTT	CASSVGPGADTGELFF